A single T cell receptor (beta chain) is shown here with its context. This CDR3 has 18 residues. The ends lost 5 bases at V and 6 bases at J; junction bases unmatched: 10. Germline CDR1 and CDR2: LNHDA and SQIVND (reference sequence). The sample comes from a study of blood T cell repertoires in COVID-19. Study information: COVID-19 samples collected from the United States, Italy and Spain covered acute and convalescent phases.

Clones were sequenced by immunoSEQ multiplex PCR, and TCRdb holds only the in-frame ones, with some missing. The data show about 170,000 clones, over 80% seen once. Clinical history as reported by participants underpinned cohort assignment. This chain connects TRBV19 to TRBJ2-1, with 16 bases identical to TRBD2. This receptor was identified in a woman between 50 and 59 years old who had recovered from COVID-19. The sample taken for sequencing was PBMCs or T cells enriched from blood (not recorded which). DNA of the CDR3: TGTGCCAGTAGTTTGGGACTAGCGGGAGGGCCATGGGGCAATGAGCAGTTCTTC. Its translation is CASSLGLAGGPWGNEQFF.